This TCR beta chain was identified during a study of siplizumab effects on memory and regulatory T cells. Trimming pared 5 bases from V and 5 bases from J, leaving 12 bases between. Germline CDR1 is MDHEN and CDR2 is SYDVKM. This CDR3 has 14 residues. Method: immunoSEQ multiplex PCR; TCRdb's copy keeps in-frame clones and lacks some. This sample has roughly 62,000 clones; 93% occur once, and the top ten carry about 40%. The chain combines TRBV28 with TRBJ1-4, with D perhaps TRBD1 (5 bases). Sequenced input: CD8+ T cells sorted from blood. This clonotype was sampled from a human donor in good health. The CDR3 loop is CASSLTAENEKLFF. DNA for the CDR3: TGTGCCAGCAGTCTGACAGCGGAGAATGAAAAACTGTTTTTT.